This T cell receptor (beta chain) stems from a study of blood T cell repertoires in COVID-19. About the research overall: Samples representing acute and convalescent COVID-19 were sourced from the United States, Italy and Spain.

Patients at the Seattle site were enrolled during active infection and followed longitudinally. CDR1 is LNHDA, CDR2 SQIVND, per germline (reference sequence). Trimming cost V 7 bases and J 4 bases; bases outside gene matches: 5. The CDR3 runs 13 residues. How the authors handled the data: The assay estimated nucleated cells by amplifying reference gene primers. The table came from immunoSEQ multiplex PCR; TCRdb's copy has only in-frame clones and leaves some out. That table gives V, J and clone size, and the DNA gave D and trimming. The table has about 350,000 clones, roughly 90% seen once; the top ten hold 5.5% to 7.5%.

The rearrangement uses TRBV19 and TRBJ1-1, with TRBD1 identical over 8 bases. The clonotype comes from a woman aged 70 to 79 with COVID-19, enrolled during active disease. The source material was peripheral blood. DNA of the CDR3: TGTGCCAGTACGGGACAGGTGGGCACTGAAGCTTTCTTT. Its translation is CASTGQVGTEAFF.